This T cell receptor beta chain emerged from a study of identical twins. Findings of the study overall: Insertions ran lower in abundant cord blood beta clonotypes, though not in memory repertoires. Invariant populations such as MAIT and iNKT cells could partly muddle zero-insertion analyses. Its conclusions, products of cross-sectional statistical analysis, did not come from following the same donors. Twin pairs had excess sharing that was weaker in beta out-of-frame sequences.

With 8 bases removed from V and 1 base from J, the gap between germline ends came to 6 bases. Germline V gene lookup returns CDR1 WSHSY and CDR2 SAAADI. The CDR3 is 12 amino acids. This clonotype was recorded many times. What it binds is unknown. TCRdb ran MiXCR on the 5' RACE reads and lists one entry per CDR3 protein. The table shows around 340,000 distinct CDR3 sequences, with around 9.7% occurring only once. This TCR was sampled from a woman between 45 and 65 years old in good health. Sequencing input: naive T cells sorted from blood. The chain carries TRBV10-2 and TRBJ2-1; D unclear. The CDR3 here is CASAGSYNEQFF. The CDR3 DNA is TGCGCCAGCGCCGGGTCCTACAATGAGCAGTTCTTC.